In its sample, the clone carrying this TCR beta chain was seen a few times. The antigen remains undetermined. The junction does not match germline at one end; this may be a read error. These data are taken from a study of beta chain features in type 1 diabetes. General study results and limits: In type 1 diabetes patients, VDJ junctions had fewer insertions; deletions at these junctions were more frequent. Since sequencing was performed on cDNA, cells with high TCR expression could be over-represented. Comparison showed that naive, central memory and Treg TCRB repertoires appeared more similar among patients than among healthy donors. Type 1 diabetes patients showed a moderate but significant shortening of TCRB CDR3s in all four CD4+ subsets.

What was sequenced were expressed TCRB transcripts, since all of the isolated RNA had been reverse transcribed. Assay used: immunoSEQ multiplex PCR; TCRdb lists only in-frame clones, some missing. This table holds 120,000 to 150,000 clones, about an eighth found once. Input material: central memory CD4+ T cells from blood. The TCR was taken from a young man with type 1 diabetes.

In DNA form, the CDR3 reads TGTGCCAGCAGCCCTCCGGGACTAGCGGGGGGTAGGGTCTTC. Amino acid sequence: CASSPPGLAGGRVF. The chain couples TRBV11-2 to TRBJ2-1, with 15 bases lining up with TRBD2. Germline V lookup: CDR1 SGHAT, CDR2 FQNNGV. The CDR3 totals 14 residues.